The 31 T cell receptor beta chains below all came from one sample that was sequenced in a study of response to subunit inactivated influenza vaccine. TCRdb used MiXCR to reprocess the RT-PCR reads, holding one entry per CDR3 protein. The sample has 150,000 to 200,000 distinct CDR3 sequences, about 11% seen once. This sample comprised CD8+ T cells sorted from PBMCs, obtained less than 25 months after vaccination. The receptors derive from a man between 50 and 75 years old who received an inactivated influenza vaccine.

This clonotype was detected many times. The genes are TRBV29-1 and TRBJ2-3; tentative D call: TRBD2 (6 bases). The CDR3 consists of 11 residues. The V end lost 6 bases, the J end lost 3 bases, and 7 bases lay between the germline ends. The germline V gene encodes CDR1 SQVTM and CDR2 ANQGSEA. The CDR3 DNA reads TGCAGCGTCCGGGGGACAGATACGCAGTATTTT. Translating gives CSVRGTDTQYF.

This clonotype was observed a few times. The chain carries TRBV20-1 and TRBJ2-7, with 8 bases identical to TRBD2. The CDR3 is 14 residues long. Losses at the gene ends were 4 bases for V and 4 bases for J; bases not matched to a gene: 9. The germline CDR1 and CDR2 sequences are DFQATT and SNEGSKA (reference sequence). Here the CDR3 DNA reads TGCAGTGCTATTATCGGGAGGGCCGGGTACGAGCAGTACTTC. It specifies CSAIIGRAGYEQYF.

The V call is TRBV7-8, the J call TRBJ2-7, with TRBD1 identical over 10 bases. The CDR3 runs 15 residues. The V and J ends lost 2 bases and 3 bases, in that order; junction bases with no gene match: 4. CDR1 is SGHVS and CDR2 is FQNEAQ in the germline V gene. DNA for the CDR3: TGTGCCAGCAGCTTACCCGGGACAGGGGACTACGAGCAGTACTTC. It codes for CASSLPGTGDYEQYF. Combining the CDR3 with reference TRBV7-8 and TRBJ2-7 gives the whole variable domain GAGVSQSPRYKVAKRGQDVALRCDPISGHVSLFWYQQALGQGPEFLTYFQNEAQLDKSGLPSDRFFAERPEGSVSTLKIQRTQQEDSAVYLCASSLPGTGDYEQYFGPGTRLTVT.

This clonotype has ten or more counts. The chain carries TRBV12-3 or TRBV12-4 and TRBJ2-3; tentative D call: TRBD1 (5 bases). V dropped 1 base and J dropped 2 bases, with 13 bases sitting between them. The CDR3 has 16 amino acids. The CDR3 bases are TGTGCCAGCAGTTTAGTATCAGGGTGGTACACAGATACGCAGTATTTT. This gives the protein CASSLVSGWYTDTQYF.

This clonotype was seen at least ten times. The rearrangement uses TRBV6-5 and TRBJ2-5, with TRBD1 identical over 7 bases. From germline, CDR1 is MNHEY and CDR2 SVGAGI. The CDR3 spans 15 residues. J gave up 1 base and V 0 bases, and 2 bases lay outside the gene matches. CDR3 residues: CASSYSGQRQETQYF. The DNA for the CDR3 is TGTGCCAGCAGTTACTCGGGACAGCGCCAAGAGACCCAGTACTTC.

A remark on this clonotype: With a much larger clone just one base away, this may be a read error. This chain uses TRBV4-3 with TRBJ1-5; 7 bases line up with TRBD1. The CDR3 runs 15 residues. After removal of 4 bases from V and 2 bases from J, the junction contained 5 bases not matched to a gene. The V gene's germline CDR1 is LGHNA and CDR2 YSLEER. The CDR3 DNA is TGCGCCAGCAGCCGAGATGACAGGGGCAATCAGCCCCAGCATTTT. Amino acid sequence: CASSRDDRGNQPQHF.

This chain connects TRBV29-1 to TRBJ1-1, with D possibly matching TRBD1 (5 bases). V shed 7 bases and J shed 1 base, with 10 bases lying between them. Per germline, CDR1 SQVTM and CDR2 ANQGSEA. This CDR3 spans 12 amino acids. For the CDR3, the DNA is TGCAGCGGTTTAACAGGGAACACTGAAGCTTTCTTT. Amino acid sequence: CSGLTGNTEAFF.

The chain couples TRBV9 to TRBJ2-5; D is ambiguous. The CDR3 has 11 residues. Germline V gene lookup returns CDR1 SGDLS and CDR2 YYNGEE. Trimming shortened V by 7 bases and J by 4 bases, and 8 bases separated the two germline ends. DNA of the CDR3: TGTGCCAGCGGGGTAGGAGAGACCCAGTACTTC. Encoded protein: CASGVGETQYF.

In its sample, this clonotype was seen a few times. V gene TRBV6-1 combines with J gene TRBJ2-1; 8 positions agree with TRBD1. J was trimmed by 6 bases and V by 5 bases; bases with no gene match: 6. The length of the CDR3 is 14 residues. Germline values: CDR1 MNHNS, CDR2 SASEGT. CDR3 coding DNA: TGTGCCAGCAGTACACCACAGGGGGTCAATGAGCAGTTCTTC. This translates into CASSTPQGVNEQFF.

As DNA, the CDR3 is TGTGCCAGCAGTTACGGCGGGATTGGCTACAATGAGCAGTTCTTC. It translates to CASSYGGIGYNEQFF. V is TRBV6-5 and J is TRBJ2-1; D may be TRBD2 (6 bases). This CDR3 has 15 residues. Germline CDR1 reads MNHEY; CDR2 reads SVGAGI. The V end lost 2 bases, the J end lost 3 bases, and 11 bases lay between the germline ends.

This clonotype was counted at least ten times. CDR3 protein: CASSYKGTEAFF. The CDR3 bases are TGTGCCAGCAGTTACAAAGGAACTGAAGCTTTCTTT. The chain joins TRBV6-2 or TRBV6-3 to TRBJ1-1, with D hard to call. V was trimmed by 2 bases and J by 5 bases, leaving 6 bases between them. The CDR3 covers 12 residues. Germline assignment: CDR1 MNHEY and CDR2 SVGEGT.

The rearrangement uses TRBV5-1 and TRBJ2-1, with D perhaps TRBD2 (6 bases). CDR1 SGHRS and CDR2 YFSETQ come from the germline V gene. CDR3 size: 13 residues. The V and J ends lost 0 bases and 7 bases respectively, with 8 bases between them. Written as DNA, the CDR3 is TGCGCCAGCAGCTTGGCGGGGGATAATGAGCAGTTCTTC. It yields the protein CASSLAGDNEQFF.

This clonotype has just a few counts. The gene calls are TRBV28 and TRBJ2-1; TRBD2 aligns across 9 bases. V trimming: 7 bases; J trimming: 0 bases; junction bases outside the gene matches: 7. Germline V gene data show CDR1 as MDHEN and CDR2 as SYDVKM. The CDR3 loop spans 16 amino acids. CDR3 in amino acids: CASMGGRGSSYNEQFF. Written as DNA, the CDR3 is TGTGCCAGCATGGGCGGGAGGGGAAGCTCCTACAATGAGCAGTTCTTC.

This clonotype was counted only a few times. This chain connects TRBV6-1 to TRBJ2-7; D unresolved. The CDR3 loop spans 15 amino acids. Trimming shortened V by 2 bases and J by 2 bases, and 13 bases separated the two germline ends. The germline CDR1 and CDR2 sequences are MNHNS and SASEGT. The CDR3 is CASSEYSGGTYEQYF. Written as DNA, the CDR3 is TGTGCCAGCAGTGAATATAGTGGCGGCACCTACGAGCAGTACTTC.

There are many counts of this clonotype. V gene TRBV4-3 combines with J gene TRBJ2-3; D unresolved. The CDR3 length is 17 residues. Trimming shortened V by 0 bases and J by 1 base, and 14 bases separated the two germline ends. Looked up from germline, CDR1 is LGHNA and CDR2 is YSLEER. CDR3 sequence: CASSQEASVIRTDTQYF. CDR3 DNA: TGCGCCAGCAGCCAAGAGGCGAGCGTTATCCGCACAGATACGCAGTATTTT.

V gene TRBV28 combines with J gene TRBJ2-1, with 12 positions matching TRBD2. The CDR3 has 18 amino acids. Germline V gives CDR1 MDHEN, CDR2 SYDVKM. With V trimmed by 6 bases and J by 7 bases, 16 bases remained unmatched. The CDR3 bases are TGTGCCAGCAGCGGGGGACTAGCGGGCATTCTATACCATAATGAGCAGTTCTTC. Translation: CASSGGLAGILYHNEQFF. The variable domain in full, with the rest retrieved from reference TRBV28 and TRBJ2-1, is DVKVTQSSRYLVKRTGEKVFLECVQDMDHENMFWYRQDPGLGLRLIYFSYDVKMKEKGDIPEGYSVSREKKERFSLILESASTNQTSMYLCASSGGLAGILYHNEQFFGPGTRLTVL.

The V call is TRBV20-1, the J call TRBJ2-1; 7 bases are shared with TRBD1. Germline loops: CDR1 DFQATT, CDR2 SNEGSKA (reference sequence). V was pared by 3 bases and J by 4 bases, with 3 bases of the junction left unmatched. This CDR3 spans 13 amino acids. The CDR3 bases are TGCAGTGCTAGGGGACAGCCGTACAATGAGCAGTTCTTC. Amino acids: CSARGQPYNEQFF.

This clonotype was found a few times. The chain recombines TRBV20-1 with TRBJ1-5; perhaps TRBD1 as D (6 bases). Looked up from germline, CDR1 is DFQATT and CDR2 is SNEGSKA (reference sequence). The CDR3 is 17 amino acids. Trimming shortened V by 1 base and J by 3 bases, and 19 bases separated the two germline ends. The chain's CDR3 is CSARAHPTGGFNQPQHF. As DNA, the CDR3 is TGCAGTGCTAGAGCCCATCCCACCGGGGGCTTCAATCAGCCCCAGCATTTT.

This chain uses TRBV28 with TRBJ2-1; D tentatively fits TRBD1 or TRBD2 (5 bases each). Germline V gene data show CDR1 as MDHEN and CDR2 as SYDVKM. CDR3 size: 18 residues. V was shortened by 5 bases and J by 0 bases, with 20 bases between the two germline ends. The CDR3 protein is CASSRWLPGGGSYNEQFF. The CDR3 bases are TGTGCCAGCAGTAGGTGGCTCCCGGGTGGGGGCTCCTACAATGAGCAGTTCTTC.

The V gene is TRBV4-3, the J gene TRBJ1-1, with D possibly TRBD1 on 6 matching bases. The CDR3 is 13 amino acids. V lost 1 base, J lost 5 bases, and 8 bases lay in between. Germline V gene sequence: CDR1 LGHNA, CDR2 YSLEER. The CDR3 region has the DNA TGCGCCAGCAGCCAAGCGGACAGAACTGAAGCTTTCTTT. Protein: CASSQADRTEAFF.

In its sample, this clonotype was seen a few times. The rearrangement joins TRBV27 to TRBJ2-1; D could derive from TRBD1 or TRBD2 (5 bases each). V lost 3 bases to trimming and J lost 0 bases, with 12 bases between them. The germline gives CDR1 MNHEY, CDR2 SMNVEV (reference sequence). This CDR3 contains 16 residues. CDR3 bases: TGTGCCAGCAGTTTCTCGGGACCGAGCTCCTACAATGAGCAGTTCTTC. It is translated as CASSFSGPSSYNEQFF.

The genes are TRBV20-1 and TRBJ2-1; TRBD2 agrees at 10 bases. In germline, CDR1 is DFQATT, CDR2 SNEGSKA (reference sequence). J lost 5 bases, V lost 0 bases, and 4 bases had no gene match. The CDR3 loop spans 15 amino acids. The DNA of the CDR3 is TGCAGTGCTAGAGATTTTGGGACTAGCGACAATGAGCAGTTCTTC. This encodes CSARDFGTSDNEQFF.

This clonotype was picked up a small number of times. This sequence joins TRBV11-2 and TRBJ1-1, with D tentatively TRBD1 (5 bases). Germline V CDR1 and CDR2: SGHAT, FQNNGV. Trimming took off 1 base at V and 2 bases at J, with 11 bases between the two ends. This CDR3 has 15 residues. The CDR3 nucleotides read TGTGCCAGCAGCTTAGTACGGGGCGATAACACTGAAGCTTTCTTT. Protein product: CASSLVRGDNTEAFF.

This clonotype has more than one count but fewer than ten. This chain uses TRBV6-2 or TRBV6-3 with TRBJ1-1, with D hard to call. The V end lost 8 bases, the J end lost 3 bases, and 10 bases lay between the germline ends. Germline assignment: CDR1 MNHEY and CDR2 SVGEGT. The CDR3 runs to 12 residues. The CDR3 nucleotides read TGTGCCAGCCGCTTGGGTTACACTGAAGCTTTCTTT. The encoded protein is CASRLGYTEAFF.

This clonotype turned up a few times. J is TRBJ1-1 and V is TRBV3-1; D is perhaps TRBD1 (6 bases). The length of the CDR3 is 12 residues. Germline V gene sequence: CDR1 LGHDT, CDR2 YNNKEL (reference sequence). V dropped 6 bases and J dropped 9 bases, with 14 bases sitting between them. For the CDR3, the DNA is TGTGCCAGCAGTACTGACAGGAGAAAAGCTTTCTTT. Translated, it gives CASSTDRRKAFF.

The CDR3 is CASSSKPPMSGTQYF. DNA for the CDR3: TGTGCCAGCAGCTCAAAACCGCCCATGTCTGGTACGCAGTATTTT. The chain carries TRBV7-9 and TRBJ2-3; no clear D gene. Trimming removed 4 bases from V and 8 bases from J, with 19 bases in between. CDR1 SEHNR and CDR2 FQNEAQ come from the germline V gene (reference sequence). The CDR3 length is 15 residues.

The chain combines TRBV7-8 with TRBJ1-2; TRBD1 might be the D (5 bases). The CDR3 contains 16 residues. Germline CDR1 and CDR2: SGHVS and FQNEAQ. V lost 5 bases and J lost 0, with 16 bases in between. This CDR3 is CASSPRGRNTNYGYTF. The CDR3 coding sequence is TGTGCCAGCAGCCCACGGGGGAGGAATACTAACTATGGCTACACCTTC.

Only a few counts were recorded for this clonotype. J is TRBJ2-1 and V is TRBV20-1, with D tentatively TRBD2 (6 bases). Germline-derived CDR1 and CDR2 are DFQATT and SNEGSKA (reference sequence). Trimming shortened V by 6 bases and J by 3 bases, and 9 bases separated the two germline ends. This CDR3 region has 12 residues. The CDR3: CSARGYYNEQFF. CDR3 coding DNA: TGCAGTGCCCGGGGGTACTACAATGAGCAGTTCTTC.

This clonotype was seen only a few times. This sequence joins TRBV29-1 and TRBJ2-2, with D possibly being TRBD1 or TRBD2 (5 bases each). The CDR3 covers 14 residues. Trimming pared 7 bases from V and 4 bases from J, leaving 16 bases between. Per germline, CDR1 SQVTM and CDR2 ANQGSEA. The CDR3 protein is CSAERGSSTGELFF. The CDR3 bases are TGCAGCGCGGAGAGGGGCTCAAGCACCGGGGAGCTGTTTTTT.

The rearrangement links TRBV10-3 to TRBJ2-1, with D tentatively TRBD1 (6 bases). V lost 0 bases to trimming and J lost 10 bases, with 13 bases between them. Germline values: CDR1 ENHRY, CDR2 SYGVKD. This CDR3 has 14 amino acids. The CDR3 DNA sequence: TGTGCCATCAGTGAGTCGAAACAGGGTGGCGAGCAGTTCTTC. It translates to CAISESKQGGEQFF.

This clonotype was counted only a few times. The chain couples TRBV30 to TRBJ2-3, with D possibly being TRBD1 (6 bases). The CDR3 extends over 14 amino acids. The germline V gene encodes CDR1 GTSNPN and CDR2 SVGIG (reference sequence). V was pared by 5 bases and J by 0 bases, with 12 bases between. In DNA form, the CDR3 reads TGTGCCTGGTCGGACAGCCTCAGCACAGATACGCAGTATTTT. It specifies CAWSDSLSTDTQYF. Supplemented by reference TRBV30 and TRBJ2-3, the full variable domain reads SQTIHQWPATLVQPVGSPLSLECTVEGTSNPNLYWYRQAAGRGLQLLFYSVGIGQISSEVPQNLSASRPQDRQFILSSKKLLLSDSGFYLCAWSDSLSTDTQYFGPGTRLTVL.